This T cell receptor beta chain appears in the sequencing data of a study of Tregs in tolerant kidney transplant recipients. Overall study findings and caveats: The most relevant donor-specific Treg TCRbeta repertoire apparently came from expansion with activated donor B cells. Nucleotide sequences could not be compared across some patients' samples due to primer changes. Tolerant patients' donor-specific Tregs expanded beyond overall Tregs, suggesting antigen-driven growth.

As to this clone: The antigen is not known. The read finishes 3 residues shy of the CDR3 end, and the germline J gene is used to complete it.

The CDR3 totals 15 residues. Looked up from germline, CDR1 is KGHSH and CDR2 is LQKENI. Profiled with immunoSEQ multiplex PCR; TCRdb holds only in-frame clones, not every one. This sample lists about 48,000 clones; its ten largest clones have around 0.8%. The specimen comprised CD4+ T cells from blood, sampled before the transplant. The chain joins TRBV18 to TRBJ1-1, with 7 bases lining up with TRBD1. This TCR was recovered from a human donor who received a combined kidney and bone marrow transplant. The CDR3 here is CASSLQILDRVGAFF. The covered CDR3 bases are TGTGCCAGCTCACTACAAATTCTTGACAGGGTCGGA.